Sequencing of this T cell receptor (beta chain) was carried out in a study of post-analysis software for immune sequencing data. The study, taken as a whole, reports: Controls showed lower frequencies than patients for 4 or 5 TRBV segments, and TRBV5-6, TRBV5-1 and TRBV20-1 were among these.

There are many counts of this clonotype. Antigen: not known. This CDR3 region has 14 residues. Germline V gene sequence: CDR1 MDHEN, CDR2 SYDVKM. Germline trimming cut 4 bases from V and 9 bases from J; bases unmatched to any gene: 11. The library was made from cDNA and included unique molecular identifiers. TCRdb reprocessed the PCR reads with MiXCR, giving one entry per CDR3 protein. The data hold around 200,000 distinct CDR3 sequences, with approximately 30% observed a single time. The clonotype comes from a girl aged 2 to 17 with multiple sclerosis. Sample: blood. The chain joins TRBV28 to TRBJ2-7; 8 positions agree with TRBD2. CDR3 residues: CASSSYPLSGRQYF. In nucleotides, the CDR3 is TGTGCCAGCAGTTCATACCCCCTCAGCGGGAGGCAGTACTTC.